This T cell receptor (beta chain) was captured by sequencing in a study of blood T cell repertoires in COVID-19. Study-level background: Some COVID-19 samples were acute and others convalescent; all came from the United States, Italy and Spain. From T cells, B-cell-depleted T cells, or PBMCs came the material, which was cDNA or gDNA.

This CDR3 contains 16 residues. V gave up 0 bases and J gave up 2 bases, with 14 bases separating them. Germline V gene sequence: CDR1 MRHNA, CDR2 SNTAGT. In the original workflow: Estimation of nucleated cell counts relied on the amplification of reference gene primers. TCRdb's copy holds only in-frame clones and misses some; the assay was immunoSEQ multiplex PCR. V and J calls and clone size are copied from that table; D and trimming were computed from the DNA. The sample lists more than 300,000 clones, roughly 86% occurring once. Patients at the Seattle site were enrolled during active infection and followed longitudinally.

Sequencing was done on a sample of peripheral blood. The TCR originated in a woman aged 30 to 39 with COVID-19, enrolled during active disease. This chain links TRBV6-4 with TRBJ2-7; tentative D call: TRBD2 (7 bases). The CDR3 DNA sequence: TGTGCCAGCAGTGACTCGTGGGGGAGGGGGGCCTACGAGCAGTACTTC. Its protein product is CASSDSWGRGAYEQYF.